These 4 T cell receptor beta chains came from one sample sequenced in a study of cytomegalovirus exposure and HLA in healthy donors. With 60 Vbeta and 13 Jbeta primers, the PCR was carried out. Sequencing was performed with immunoSEQ multiplex PCR; in TCRdb, only in-frame clones are kept and a portion is missing. The sample lists approximately 190,000 clones; around 64% were seen once. Sequencing was performed on PBMCs. These receptors originate from a man aged 35 to 55 in good health and CMV-seropositive.

This clone was seen just once. This chain connects TRBV18 to TRBJ2-3, with 7 bases fitting TRBD2. This CDR3 is 17 amino acids long. Trimming at V came to 3 bases and at J to 0 bases, leaving 9 bases not matched to a gene. Germline V gene lookup returns CDR1 KGHSH and CDR2 LQKENI. CDR3 bases: TGTGCCAGCTCACCGAGGGGCGGGGGAAAGAGCACAGATACGCAGTATTTT. It codes for CASSPRGGGKSTDTQYF.

The CDR3 sequence is CASSYSGGATDTQYF. The CDR3 nucleotides read TGTGCCAGCAGCTATAGCGGGGGGGCCACAGATACGCAGTATTTT. The chain carries TRBV7-2 and TRBJ2-3; 11 bases match TRBD2. There are 15 residues in the CDR3. CDR1 and CDR2 from the germline V gene are SGHTA and FQGNSA. The junction had 2 bases not matched to a gene; V was cut back by 4 bases and J by 2 bases.

This chain links TRBV7-8 with TRBJ2-7; possible D gene TRBD1, 5 bases. The germline V gene has CDR1 SGHVS and CDR2 FQNEAQ. V was pared by 8 bases and J by 4 bases, with 18 bases between. This CDR3 has 14 amino acids. The CDR3 DNA sequence: TGTGCCAGCCAAGCTTATCAGGGCCTGTACGAGCAGTACTTC. Translating it yields CASQAYQGLYEQYF. Together with reference TRBV7-8 and TRBJ2-7, the CDR3 gives the full variable domain: GAGVSQSPRYKVAKRGQDVALRCDPISGHVSLFWYQQALGQGPEFLTYFQNEAQLDKSGLPSDRFFAERPEGSVSTLKIQRTQQEDSAVYLCASQAYQGLYEQYFGPGTRLTVT.

The sample holds a few counts of this clone. CDR3 nucleotide sequence: TGTGCCAGCAGTCGGGACAGGGACTACGAGCAGTACTTC. This sequence encodes CASSRDRDYEQYF. The chain links TRBV6-5 to TRBJ2-7, with 9 bases identical to TRBD1. Germline CDR1 and CDR2: MNHEY and SVGAGI. The CDR3 consists of 13 residues. V lost 5 bases, J lost 3 bases, and 2 bases stayed unmatched.